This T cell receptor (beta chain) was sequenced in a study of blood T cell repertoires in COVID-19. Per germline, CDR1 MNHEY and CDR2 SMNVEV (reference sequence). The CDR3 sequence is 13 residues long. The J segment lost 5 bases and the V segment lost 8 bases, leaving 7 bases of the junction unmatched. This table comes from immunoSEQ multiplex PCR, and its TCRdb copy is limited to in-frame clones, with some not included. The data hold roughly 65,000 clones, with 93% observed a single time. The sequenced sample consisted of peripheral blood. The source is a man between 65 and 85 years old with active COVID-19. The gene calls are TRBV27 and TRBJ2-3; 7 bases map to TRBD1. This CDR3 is CASPFPGGDTQYF. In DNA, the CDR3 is TGTGCCAGCCCTTTTCCAGGGGGAGATACGCAGTATTTT.